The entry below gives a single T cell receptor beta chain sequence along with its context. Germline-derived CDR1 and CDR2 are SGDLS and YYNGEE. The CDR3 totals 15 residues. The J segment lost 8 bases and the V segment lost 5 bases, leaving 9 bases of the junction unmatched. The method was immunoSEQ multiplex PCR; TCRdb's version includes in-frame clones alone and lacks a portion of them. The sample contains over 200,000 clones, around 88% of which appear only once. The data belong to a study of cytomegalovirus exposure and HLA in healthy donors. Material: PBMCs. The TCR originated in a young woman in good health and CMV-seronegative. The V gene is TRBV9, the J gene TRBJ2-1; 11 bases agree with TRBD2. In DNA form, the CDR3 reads TGTGCCAGCAGTCTTACTAGCGGGAGATTCGATGAGCAGTTCTTC. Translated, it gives CASSLTSGRFDEQFF.